This T cell receptor (beta chain) stems from a study of blood T cell repertoires in COVID-19 (dated by TCRdb to the early 2020s). Study-wide context: Samples from collaborators originated in the United States, Italy and Spain and spanned both the acute and convalescent phases of COVID-19. The material from the prospective study consisted of cDNA or gDNA derived from T cells, B-cell-depleted T cells, or PBMCs. The dataset comprised deeply sampled blood TCRbeta repertoires from subjects exposed to, actively infected with, or recovered from COVID-19. The repertoires were released in a freely available public database meant as a resource for research on the immune response to SARS-CoV-2. The samples were drawn from two sources: the first 160 participants of the ongoing ImmuneRACE study, and 950 to 1,500 subjects contributed by 6 global collaborators. A de-identified subject ID, COVID-19 status, age in years and sex were almost always included in the sample metadata. Where available, HLA class I and class II types were obtained from metadata supplied by the sample provider rather than from assay-based typing.

The immunoSEQ Assay, a bias-controlled multiplex PCR, was used to amplify TCRbeta CDR3 regions from genomic DNA. The paper's data handling went like this. The number of nucleated cells in each sample was estimated from the amplification of reference gene primers within the assay. To quantify the absolute abundance of each unique TCRbeta CDR3 rearrangement, sequence reads were collapsed and filtered. For each sample, productive Simpson clonality was calculated as the square root of Simpson's diversity index over productive rearrangements. TCRdb's version of the immuneACCESS table is confined to in-frame rearrangements and falls short of the full clone set. An unresolved V gene accounts for under half of the shortfall where checked; the remainder is of unknown origin. The V and J calls and clone size are taken from that table; D and trimming were inferred from the DNA. Counted in this sample were about 150,000 clones; more than 75% of them appeared once. Around 2% of the sample lies in the top ten.

CDR1 and CDR2 are read off the germline V gene as MDHEN and SYDVKM. The junction shows trimming of 6 bases on V and 2 bases on J, and the gene matches do not reach 4 bases of it. The CDR3 covers 13 residues, taking in both the cysteine and the phenylalanine. Only the CDR3 DNA is retained, 39 bases long and in frame from the first base. A second Seattle source provided samples from volunteer blood donors who had recovered from COVID-19. Whole blood was collected in K2EDTA tubes by collaborating institutions according to the institutions' own protocols. For TCRbeta analysis, collaborator samples were shipped as frozen whole blood, as isolated PBMCs, or as DNA extracted from either sample type. General findings and caveats noted by the study authors: The quantity of clinical and demographic metadata differed by source and by participant and was supplied without curation.

A word on this clone: There is no known antigen for this receptor. Base qualities were left out, and no much larger clone turns up one base away.

Input material: peripheral blood. The receptor comes from a man aged 45-65 years who had recovered from COVID-19. Here the chain combines TRBV28 and TRBJ2-7, and 7 junctional nucleotides match TRBD1. The CDR3 reads CASRGTDAYEQYF. The DNA is as follows: TGTGCCAGCAGAGGGACAGATGCCTACGAGCAGTACTTC.